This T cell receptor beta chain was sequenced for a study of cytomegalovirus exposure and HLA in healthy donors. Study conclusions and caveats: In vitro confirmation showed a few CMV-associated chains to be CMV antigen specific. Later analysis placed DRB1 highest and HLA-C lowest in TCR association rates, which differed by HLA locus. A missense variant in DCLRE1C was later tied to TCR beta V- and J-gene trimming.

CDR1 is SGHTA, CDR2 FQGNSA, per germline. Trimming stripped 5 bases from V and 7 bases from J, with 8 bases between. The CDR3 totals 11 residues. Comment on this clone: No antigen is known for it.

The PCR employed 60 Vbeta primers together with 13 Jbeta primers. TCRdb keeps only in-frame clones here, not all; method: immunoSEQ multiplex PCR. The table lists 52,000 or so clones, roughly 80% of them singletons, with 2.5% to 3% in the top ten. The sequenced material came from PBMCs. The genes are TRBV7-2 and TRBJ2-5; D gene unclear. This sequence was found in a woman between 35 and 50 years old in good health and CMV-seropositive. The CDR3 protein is CASSPSGTQYF. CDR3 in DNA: TGTGCCAGCAGCCCTAGTGGGACCCAGTACTTC.